What follows are 21 T cell receptor beta chains derived from one specimen sequenced in a study of cytomegalovirus exposure and HLA in healthy donors. Only in-frame clones appear in the TCRdb table, and some are missing; sequencing was by immunoSEQ multiplex PCR. The sample records tens of thousands of clones, around 97% being singletons. The sample comprised PBMCs. All receptors come from a man younger than 35 in good health and CMV-seronegative.

The V call is TRBV7-8, the J call TRBJ2-3, with TRBD2 matching 8 bases. The length of the CDR3 is 14 residues. J was trimmed by 6 bases and V by 1 base; bases with no gene match: 3. Germline loops: CDR1 SGHVS, CDR2 FQNEAQ. This CDR3 reads CASSLVGGEDTQYF. CDR3 sequence (DNA): TGTGCCAGCAGCTTAGTCGGGGGGGAGGATACGCAGTATTTT. The full variable domain, rest sourced from reference TRBV7-8 and TRBJ2-3, is GAGVSQSPRYKVAKRGQDVALRCDPISGHVSLFWYQQALGQGPEFLTYFQNEAQLDKSGLPSDRFFAERPEGSVSTLKIQRTQQEDSAVYLCASSLVGGEDTQYFGPGTRLTVL.

The rearrangement links TRBV18 to TRBJ2-2; D is perhaps TRBD2 (5 bases). The germline gives CDR1 KGHSH, CDR2 LQKENI. CDR3 size: 13 residues. Trimming took off 3 bases at V and 4 bases at J, with 6 bases between the two ends. CDR3 bases: TGTGCCAGCTCACCGGGAGCCACCGGGGAGCTGTTTTTT. Protein: CASSPGATGELFF. The full variable domain, its missing parts supplied by reference TRBV18 and TRBJ2-2, is NAGVMQNPRHLVRRRGQEARLRCSPMKGHSHVYWYRQLPEEGLKFMVYLQKENIIDESGMPKERFSAEFPKEGPSILRIQQVVRGDSAAYFCASSPGATGELFFGEGSRLTVL.

Here the CDR3 reads CASSWGTISNQPQHF. The CDR3 coding sequence is TGTGCCAGCAGTTGGGGGACAATTAGCAATCAGCCCCAGCATTTT. The J gene is TRBJ1-5, the V gene TRBV6-1; D is possibly TRBD1 (6 bases). Germline V gene sequence: CDR1 MNHNS, CDR2 SASEGT. This CDR3 comprises 15 residues. V lost 5 bases and J lost 0, with 11 bases in between.

The gene calls are TRBV6-5 and TRBJ1-1, with D perhaps TRBD1 (6 bases). This CDR3 is built from 14 residues. V dropped 5 bases and J dropped 5 bases, with 15 bases sitting between them. Germline loops: CDR1 MNHEY, CDR2 SVGAGI. CDR3 amino acids: CASSETGLGTEAFF. For the CDR3, the DNA is TGTGCCAGCAGTGAAACAGGGTTGGGGACTGAAGCTTTCTTT.

V gene TRBV2 combines with J gene TRBJ1-3; D remains ambiguous. Germline V gene data show CDR1 as SNHLY and CDR2 as FYNNEI. The V end lost 6 bases, the J end lost 4 bases, and 13 bases lay between the germline ends. The CDR3 length is 14 residues. The CDR3: CASSATGMGNTIYF. CDR3 bases: TGTGCCAGCAGCGCAACGGGAATGGGAAACACCATATATTTT.

This chain joins TRBV6-5 and TRBJ1-2, with unresolved D. The CDR3 spans 14 residues. Germline CDR1 and CDR2: MNHEY and SVGAGI. The V end lost 0 bases, the J end lost 0 bases, and 5 bases lay between the germline ends. The CDR3, as DNA: TGTGCCAGCAGTTACTCTACACCTAACTATGGCTACACCTTC. This encodes CASSYSTPNYGYTF.

The chain joins TRBV5-4 to TRBJ1-2, with 9 bases that match TRBD1. Germline CDR1 is SGHNT and CDR2 is YYREEE (reference sequence). This CDR3 contains 15 residues. Trimming cost V 3 bases and J 5 bases; bases outside gene matches: 8. CDR3 loop: CASSSGTGQPYGYTF. DNA of the CDR3: TGTGCCAGCAGCTCCGGGACAGGGCAACCATATGGCTACACCTTC.

The chain joins TRBV27 to TRBJ2-7, with TRBD1 matching over 7 bases. The germline V gene has CDR1 MNHEY and CDR2 SMNVEV (reference sequence). The CDR3 runs 15 residues. V dropped 4 bases and J dropped 0; count of bases not matched to a gene: 6. This chain's CDR3 is CASSSSPGGSYEQYF. The CDR3 DNA follows: TGTGCCAGCAGTTCCTCTCCAGGGGGCTCCTACGAGCAGTACTTC.

V usage is TRBV2 and J usage is TRBJ1-5; possible D gene TRBD1, 6 bases. The CDR3 consists of 14 residues. Germline CDR1 and CDR2: SNHLY and FYNNEI. Deletions cut 6 bases from V and 0 bases from J, with 9 bases between. CDR3 region: CASRGGGSNQPQHF. The DNA of the CDR3 is TGTGCCAGCAGAGGGGGGGGTAGCAATCAGCCCCAGCATTTT.

The V call is TRBV21-1, the J call TRBJ2-3; the table's D call TRBD2 went unverified against the DNA. TRBV21-1 is designated a pseudogene. The CDR3 consists of 15 residues. The CDR3 bases are TGTGCCAGCAGCAAAGTTTTAGCGGGCCAAGATACGCAGTATTTT. Translated, it gives CASSKVLAGQDTQYF.

The chain links TRBV19 to TRBJ1-6, with D maybe TRBD1 (6 bases). The CDR3 length is 15 residues. V lost 4 bases and J 5 bases, leaving 12 bases between the germline ends. Germline CDR1 reads LNHDA; CDR2 reads SQIVND (reference sequence). CDR3 in amino acids: CASSTTDRHNSPLHF. CDR3 in DNA: TGTGCCAGTAGTACGACGGACAGACATAATTCACCCCTCCACTTT.

The chain combines TRBV7-9 with TRBJ2-7, with a weak D call TRBD2 (5 bases). In germline, CDR1 is SEHNR, CDR2 FQNEAQ (reference sequence). The CDR3 contains 15 residues. The V end was cut by 0 bases, the J end by 0 bases, with 9 bases between. As DNA, the CDR3 is TGTGCCAGCAGCTTAGCAGGAGGCTCCTCCTACGAGCAGTACTTC. Amino acids: CASSLAGGSSYEQYF.

The V and J genes are TRBV6-1 and TRBJ2-2, with TRBD2 matching over 8 bases. CDR3 length: 16 residues. Germline CDR1 and CDR2: MNHNS and SASEGT. V gave up 3 bases and J gave up 1 base; unmatched junction bases: 4. This CDR3 is CASSDLAGVNTGELFF. In DNA form, the CDR3 reads TGTGCCAGCAGTGACCTAGCGGGCGTGAACACCGGGGAGCTGTTTTTT.

This chain links TRBV7-6 with TRBJ2-3, with 9 bases that match TRBD2. The CDR3 runs 14 residues. The germline CDR1 and CDR2 sequences are SGHVS and FNYEAQ. Trimming removed 6 bases from V and 3 bases from J; junction bases left unmatched: 4. This chain's CDR3 is CASSSGLATDTQYF. CDR3 nucleotides: TGTGCCAGCAGTTCGGGACTAGCAACAGATACGCAGTATTTT.

The rearrangement uses TRBV6-1 and TRBJ2-7; 11 bases fit TRBD2. The CDR3 is 14 residues long. After removal of 1 base from V and 6 bases from J, the junction contained 2 bases not matched to a gene. The germline V gene encodes CDR1 MNHNS and CDR2 SASEGT. The chain's CDR3 is CASSEVTSGSEQYF. Written as DNA, the CDR3 is TGTGCCAGCAGTGAAGTTACTAGCGGGAGCGAGCAGTACTTC.

This chain links TRBV28 with TRBJ1-4; TRBD1 aligns across 7 bases. This CDR3 is 14 amino acids long. The germline V gene has CDR1 MDHEN and CDR2 SYDVKM. V lost 5 bases to trimming and J lost 7 bases; unmatched junction nucleotides: 7. CDR3 in amino acids: CASSLRDSREKLFF. The CDR3 DNA reads TGTGCCAGCAGTCTCCGGGACAGCCGTGAAAAACTGTTTTTT. Supplemented by reference TRBV28 and TRBJ1-4, the full variable domain reads DVKVTQSSRYLVKRTGEKVFLECVQDMDHENMFWYRQDPGLGLRLIYFSYDVKMKEKGDIPEGYSVSREKKERFSLILESASTNQTSMYLCASSLRDSREKLFFGSGTQLSVL.

This rearrangement joins TRBV4-1 to TRBJ1-1, with 9 positions matching TRBD1. V shed 1 base, J shed 0 bases, and the junction held 3 bases outside the gene matches. The CDR3 runs 16 residues. The germline CDR1 and CDR2 sequences are MGHRA and YSYEKL. DNA for the CDR3: TGCGCCAGCAGCCAAGGGACAGGGGTCTTGAACACTGAAGCTTTCTTT. It specifies CASSQGTGVLNTEAFF.

The rearrangement joins TRBV9 to TRBJ2-3, with TRBD2 as a possible D gene (6 bases). The CDR3 sequence is 15 residues long. Trimming stripped 0 bases from V and 0 bases from J, with 8 bases between. Germline CDR1 is SGDLS and CDR2 is YYNGEE. This CDR3 is CASSVVAASTDTQYF. DNA of the CDR3: TGTGCCAGCAGCGTAGTAGCGGCTAGCACAGATACGCAGTATTTT.

The genes are TRBV6-5 and TRBJ2-7; 7 nucleotides match TRBD1. CDR3 length: 16 amino acids. V lost 4 bases to trimming and J lost 7 bases; unmatched junction nucleotides: 16. Germline assignment: CDR1 MNHEY and CDR2 SVGAGI. The CDR3 DNA follows: TGTGCCAGCAGTTCTGGGGACAGCTATAGACCTAGGGAGCAGTACTTC. Its protein product is CASSSGDSYRPREQYF.

This rearrangement joins TRBV6-1 to TRBJ1-1; the D gene is possibly TRBD1 (6 bases). CDR1 and CDR2 from the germline V gene are MNHNS and SASEGT. V was trimmed by 3 bases and J by 3 bases, leaving 14 bases between them. The length of the CDR3 is 15 residues. CDR3 DNA sequence: TGTGCCAGCAGTGATACCCTAAGGGGGTACACTGAAGCTTTCTTT. Residues: CASSDTLRGYTEAFF.

The V gene is TRBV5-6, the J gene TRBJ2-3; TRBD1 agrees at 8 bases. Germline V gene sequence: CDR1 SGHDT, CDR2 YYEEEE. The CDR3 runs to 15 residues. The V and J ends lost 4 bases and 3 bases, in that order; junction bases with no gene match: 7. CDR3 sequence reads: CASSRMYRGTDTQYF. The CDR3 DNA is TGTGCCAGCAGCAGAATGTACAGGGGGACAGATACGCAGTATTTT. Full variable domain (rest looked up from reference TRBV5-6 and TRBJ2-3): DAGVTQSPTHLIKTRGQQVTLRCSPKSGHDTVSWYQQALGQGPQFIFQYYEEEERQRGNFPDRFSGHQFPNYSSELNVNALLLGDSALYLCASSRMYRGTDTQYFGPGTRLTVL.